This note documents a single TCR beta chain sequence. Repertoires were generated with immunoSEQ multiplex PCR, while TCRdb's copy carries only in-frame clones and drops some. The sample has about 220,000 clones; 80% to 90% are singletons. This sample stems from a study of blood T cell repertoires in COVID-19. The sample consisted of PBMCs or T cells enriched from blood (not recorded which). The sequence came from a woman aged 50 to 65 who had been exposed to COVID-19.

CDR3 DNA sequence: TGTGCCTGGAGTCTAATACAGGGATCTGGCTACACCTTC. Its translation is CAWSLIQGSGYTF. The genes are TRBV30 and TRBJ1-2, with D maybe TRBD1 (6 bases). V was pared by 2 bases and J by 7 bases, with 14 bases between. The CDR3 consists of 13 residues. Germline V gene sequence: CDR1 GTSNPN, CDR2 SVGIG (reference sequence).